The clone carrying this TCR beta chain is a singleton in its sample. As yet, its antigen is unknown. Because it lacks the conserved phenylalanine or tryptophan at the end, this CDR3 is likely a read error. Multiple V-beta primers and a C-beta primer amplified TCRB from RNA. No unique molecular identifiers were described for these TCRB libraries. Each CDR3 protein is one row after TCRdb ran MiXCR on the multiplex PCR reads. This table has about 13,000 distinct CDR3 sequences, under 70% appearing once. The CDR3 extends over 18 amino acids. V dropped 3 bases and J dropped 4 bases, with 21 bases sitting between them. CDR1 and CDR2 (germline): MDHEN, SYDVKM. This sample is part of a study of tumor-infiltrating lymphocytes in glioblastoma multiforme. Study outcomes and limitations: Clone frequencies may be distorted by unequal TCR transcripts per cell.

V and J are TRBV28 and TRBJ2-2, with D perhaps TRBD2 (6 bases). This sequence originates from a male donor with glioblastoma. The sample comprised brain tumor tissue. CDR3: CASSFQNGDWRGTGELFS. The CDR3 nucleotides read TGTGCCAGCAGTTTCCAGAACGGGGATTGGAGGGGCACCGGGGAGCTGTTTTCT.